This T cell receptor beta chain was documented in a study of molecular identifiers for immune sequencing clone quantification. TCRdb passed the PCR reads through MiXCR, listing each CDR3 protein once. The table shows 60,000 to 70,000 distinct CDR3 sequences, with 15% to 20% occurring only once. The CDR3 sequence is 16 residues long. Germline values: CDR1 SEHNR, CDR2 FQNEAQ (reference sequence). The V gene lost 3 bases and the J gene lost 6 bases, with 21 bases spanning the gap. This clonotype was detected many times. Sequenced: naive CD8+ T cells from blood, with Jurkat cell RNA spiked in. Subset defined: FACS-sorted CD8+CD4-CCR7+CD45RA+ naive T cells. The gene calls are TRBV7-9 and TRBJ2-7; tentative D call: TRBD1 (5 bases). The sequence was obtained from a human donor in good health. Some libraries in this study had Jurkat cell RNA spiked in. This chain's CDR3 is CASSFQGGRVDSEQYF. As DNA, the CDR3 is TGTGCCAGCAGCTTCCAGGGCGGCAGGGTCGATTCCGAGCAGTACTTC.